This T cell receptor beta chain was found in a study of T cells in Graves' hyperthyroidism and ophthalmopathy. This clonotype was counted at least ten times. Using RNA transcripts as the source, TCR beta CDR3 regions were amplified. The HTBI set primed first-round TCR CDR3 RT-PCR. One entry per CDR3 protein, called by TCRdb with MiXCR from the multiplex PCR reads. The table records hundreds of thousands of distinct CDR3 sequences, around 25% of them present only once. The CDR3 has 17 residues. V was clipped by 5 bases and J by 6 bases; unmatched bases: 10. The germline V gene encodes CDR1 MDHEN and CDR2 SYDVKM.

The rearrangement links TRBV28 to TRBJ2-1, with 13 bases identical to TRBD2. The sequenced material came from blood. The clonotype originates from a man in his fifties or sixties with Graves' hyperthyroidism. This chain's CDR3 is CASSLYAGTSGTNEQFF. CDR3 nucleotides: TGTGCCAGCAGTCTTTATGCCGGGACTAGCGGGACCAATGAGCAGTTCTTC.